Reported below is one T cell receptor beta chain. Its antigen specificity is not known. Base qualities were left out, and no much larger clone turns up one base away. The library was prepared using the immunoSEQ multiplex PCR assay. For the multiplex PCR, a mixture combining 60 forward primers for TCR Vbeta segments and 13 reverse primers for TCR Jbeta segments was used. Amplification of the CDR3 region of rearranged TCR beta genes was performed with a multiplex PCR assay on genomic DNA. The Illumina HiSeq System was used to sequence the amplified TCR beta libraries as 87-base-pair reads. Concerning the study's data processing: A later analysis tallied 70 million to 100 million unique TCR beta chains across the 700 or so repertoires, and some 10 million of those chains were shared by two or more donors. Raw reads were error-corrected and collapsed into unique sequences by a nearest-neighbor algorithm in which closely related sequences were merged to remove PCR and sequencing errors. CDR3 sequences were aligned to IMGT reference sequences to assign V, D and J gene segments. Each retained sequence needed at least a six-nucleotide match to both a V gene segment and a J gene segment. Rearrangements were classified as productive when the CDR3 lacked stop codons and remained in frame with V and J, and all other rearrangements were classified as non-productive. CDR3 was defined according to IMGT convention as the region running from the second conserved V-encoded cysteine to the conserved J-encoded phenylalanine. The earlier analysis of roughly 590 of the donors excluded any sequence lacking an unambiguous match to a single V gene segment. In an earlier analysis of several hundred of the donors, a V segment was called functional when productive rearrangements were above 56.7%, and segregating when the standard deviation between donors exceeded 5%. A statistical classification framework was developed to diagnose cytomegalovirus status using the catalog of TCR beta chain sequences. V and J gene assignment, in a later analysis, came from comparing TCR nucleotide sequences with IMGT/GENE-DB human TR gene sequences. In a later analysis, CDR3 sequences and most-parsimonious VDJ recombination scenarios were assigned using the TCRdist pipeline. In a later analysis, each TCR beta chain was defined by its CDR3 amino acid sequence together with its V-gene family, and reads lacking a unique V-gene family were excluded. A later analysis removed nearly 600 highly shared, low-generation-probability nucleotide sequences to deal with suspected cross-contamination and a sequencing artifact. In a later analysis, a clonal expansion index was calculated for each public chain from normalized within-repertoire ranks of inferred template counts. In a later analysis, generation probabilities were computed using a VDJ recombination model fitted to out-of-frame rearrangements, and the results were checked against IGoR. A later analysis scored TCR-TCR, TCR-HLA and TCR-CMV co-occurrence with hypergeometric tests, applying a repertoire-size bias correction to TCR pairs. In a later analysis, false discovery rates were estimated by permuting HLA or CMV assignments 20 times. In a later analysis, co-occurring TCRs were grouped using DBSCAN, and TCRdist sequence similarity was added for clustering within HLA-allele-positive subsets. Co-occurrence clustering excluded repertoires with fewer than 30,000 or more than 120,000 public chains, plus five with anomalous nucleotide sharing. Entries here come from immuneACCESS through TCRdb and include only in-frame sequences with V and J called. Some clones fail to appear in such tables; in the studies checked, an unresolved V gene covers under half of the shortfall, and the cause of the remainder is unknown. That table gives V, J and clone size, and the DNA gave D and trimming. For this sample there are approximately 110,000 clones; roughly 85% appear just once. Clones ranked in the top ten supply 2.5% to 3.5% of the sample.

The germline V gene sets CDR1 to MDHEN and CDR2 to SYDVKM. The CDR3 runs 17 amino acids, cysteine and phenylalanine included. CDR3 DNA only is kept here, 51 bases in frame from base 1. V and J are truncated by 4 bases and 4 bases respectively, leaving an intervening sequence of 21 bases. The cohort was made up of roughly 670 healthy bone marrow donors. Cohort members were all nominally healthy when sampled, although unrecorded immune exposures were likely present. The donor tested CMV seronegative, placing the donor among the 350 or so seronegative members of the cohort. A peripheral blood sample was collected from each donor, and TCR beta sequencing was performed on peripheral blood mononuclear cells. Genomic DNA extraction from the blood cell samples was performed with the Qiagen DNeasy Blood Extraction Kit. These data come from a study of cytomegalovirus exposure and HLA in healthy donors listed by TCRdb under 2017. With regard to the full study: In an earlier analysis of under 750 of the donors, around 300 Gb of sequence data and approximately 100 million unique TCR beta sequences from 150 million to 200 million T cells were reported. An early release that covered more than 550 HLA-typed donors contained about 290 gigabases of sequencing data and 65 million to 100 million unique TCR sequences. Of the 300 to 450 genotyped donors, more than 75% were placed in the genetic ancestry cluster associated with self-reported Caucasian donors. The study was designed to test whether signatures of past pathogen exposure could be identified by cataloging public T cell receptors. The study profiled the T cell repertoires of some 610 subjects by immunosequencing and related them to cytomegalovirus serostatus. A separate validation cohort of about 110 different subjects was used in addition to the roughly 720-subject first cohort. High-throughput TCR immunosequencing, statistical association of individual TCRs with disease status, and machine learning were combined to predict cytomegalovirus infection status. A later analysis re-examined previously published TCR beta repertoires from more than 550 donors and added high-resolution HLA genotyping to investigate patterns of TCR occurrence. The later analysis used no new phenotypic data to find candidate immune exposures, relying instead on TCR beta sequences and their occurrence across donors. In an earlier analysis of 500 to 650 of the donors, high-throughput TCR beta sequencing was used to judge whether each TCR beta V gene segment behaved as functional or pseudogenic. Alongside the repertoire data, information on donor age, sex, ethnicity and CMV serostatus was compiled. A later genetic analysis used genome-wide SNP genotypes for about 55% of the 666 donors, treating that subset as a discovery cohort. All discovery cohort repertoires had been generated using a single sequencing platform. Class I and class II HLA loci were covered by the typing at four-digit resolution. The number of donors typed differed by locus, with about 629-630 for A, B, C, DRB1 and DQB1, roughly 520 for DQA1, approximately 570 for DPA1, and some 450 for DPB1. Four or five DR-DQ haplotypes were handled as single units for association and clustering because linkage in the cohort was strong. Among about 360 genotyped donors of the cohort, an average of roughly 240,000 unique TCR beta nucleotide sequences were sequenced per donor, around 18% of them non-productive.

Results the study describes overall, beyond this receptor: A later analysis associated about 17,000 TCR beta sequences with specific HLA alleles at a false discovery rate of 0.05. In a later analysis, several top co-occurrence clusters were reported to appear linked to parvovirus B19, influenza, CMV and Epstein-Barr virus. A later genetic analysis reported fewer N-insertions in productive TCRs among donors in an Asian-associated ancestry cluster than the approximately 670-donor mean. According to a later analysis, TCR association rates differed among HLA loci, with DRB1 alleles showing the most associated TCRs and HLA-C alleles showing the fewest. The 87-base-pair reads could not distinguish some IMGT-functional V segments, including TRBV6-2 and TRBV6-3, so those segments were excluded. In a later analysis, HLA-associated TCR beta chains showed more clonal expansion and lower generation probabilities than non-associated chains that were equally common. A cluster of highly shared sequence variants was judged likely to represent a technical artifact of the sequencing pipeline. In an earlier analysis of about 540 of the donors, most TCR beta V segments were observed in productive rearrangements about 87% or about 30% of the time, broadly matching IMGT annotations. Most TCR sequences were observed very rarely across donors, whereas some public TCRs were present in many individuals. In the study, approximately 160 TCR beta chains were listed as associated with cytomegalovirus. It was suggested by the authors that the approach could potentially be generalized to other disease states and immunological phenotypes. Correlated functional status among segregating V segments might be attributable to linkage disequilibrium, but an unknown experimental factor could not be ruled out. Assigning TCR associations to individual alleles was difficult when HLA alleles, especially DR and DQ, strongly co-occurred. HLA typing was unavailable for some donors at each locus, so association tests used only the typed subset. A later analysis found that most CMV-associated TCR beta chains appeared HLA-restricted, with HLA associations seemingly driven largely by CMV exposure. In vitro tests confirmed that a few of the cytomegalovirus-associated TCR beta chains recognize cytomegalovirus antigens. An association between a missense DCLRE1C variant and V-gene and J-gene trimming of TCR beta chains was found in a later genetic analysis and replicated in an independent cohort. A further reported finding was that TCR beta sequences accurately predicted the HLA-A and HLA-B alleles for most subjects in the first cohort. Cytomegalovirus status was reported to be diagnosed by the classifier with high specificity and sensitivity in both the original and validation cohorts. Roughly uniform sequencing depth across donors was assumed in presence/absence analyses, although this assumption may not hold. The cohort was sequenced for TCR beta chains only, and without alpha or paired-chain data the features that could be detected were limited. The only immune exposure information available for the cohort was CMV serostatus. The earlier analysis of around 600 of the donors excluded over 15 rarely observed V segments, including chromosome 9 orphons, because counts were too low.

The specimen was PBMCs. Recombination joined TRBV28 with TRBJ2-3; a tentative D match to TRBD1 spans 7 bases. The sequence was collected from a woman in her forties in good health and CMV-seronegative. The nucleotide sequence reads TGTGCCAGCAGTTCCCCAGGGGGGCCTGAAAGCCCAGATACGCAGTATTTT. This translates into CASSSPGGPESPDTQYF.